These 31 T cell receptor beta chains came from one sample sequenced in a study of T-cell memory formation after mild COVID-19. MiXCR, applied by TCRdb to the 5' RACE reads, yields one record per CDR3 protein. The sample consists of 450,000 or so distinct CDR3 sequences, roughly 25% of them appearing once. The sequenced sample consisted of PBMCs or a T cell subset sorted from them (not recorded which). Source of these receptors: an adult woman who had mild COVID-19 (a few samples of this study predate the infection). Cell type and time point are not known.

This clonotype was detected a few times. In DNA, the CDR3 is TGTGCCAGCAGCCAGGGAATGAGTAGCGGGACTGAGACCCAGTACTTC. Its translation is CASSQGMSSGTETQYF. The chain uses TRBV3-1 and TRBJ2-5, with TRBD2 matching 8 bases. The CDR3 has 16 residues. Looked up from germline, CDR1 is LGHDT and CDR2 is YNNKEL (reference sequence). V trimming: 3 bases; J trimming: 5 bases; junction bases outside the gene matches: 11.

There are a few counts of this clonotype. V usage is TRBV25-1 and J usage is TRBJ2-7; unclear D gene. V dropped 6 bases and J dropped 9 bases, with 12 bases sitting between them. The germline gives CDR1 MGHDK, CDR2 SYGVNS. The CDR3 length is 11 residues. The DNA of the CDR3 is TGTGCCAGCAGCACTTCCTGGGGGCAGTACTTC. Residues: CASSTSWGQYF.

The gene calls are TRBV7-9 and TRBJ2-2; D call uncertain. CDR3 length: 15 residues. Germline V gives CDR1 SEHNR, CDR2 FQNEAQ (reference sequence). V lost 8 bases to trimming and J lost 4 bases, with 17 bases between them. The CDR3 loop is CASGPGSVSTGELFF. CDR3 nucleotides: TGTGCCAGCGGCCCGGGCAGCGTTAGCACCGGGGAGCTGTTTTTT.

The rearrangement uses TRBV9 and TRBJ2-5; 7 nucleotides line up with TRBD1. The junction had 5 bases not matched to a gene; V was cut back by 7 bases and J by 2 bases. Germline V gives CDR1 SGDLS, CDR2 YYNGEE. CDR3 size: 13 residues. The DNA for the CDR3 is TGTGCCAGCGAACCAGGGGGACAAGAGACCCAGTACTTC. Its protein is CASEPGGQETQYF.

This chain uses TRBV12-3 or TRBV12-4 with TRBJ2-7, with D hard to call. CDR3 length equals 15 residues. Trimming left V 1 base short and J 2 bases short, with 12 bases between. The CDR3, as DNA: TGTGCCAGCAGTTTAGGGAAGTTACTGGCCTACGAGCAGTACTTC. Translating gives CASSLGKLLAYEQYF.

This clonotype occurred a few times. The rearrangement uses TRBV5-6 and TRBJ2-7; TRBD2 might be the D (7 bases). V was shortened by 1 base and J by 2 bases, with 16 bases between the two germline ends. The CDR3 has 16 residues. CDR1 is SGHDT, CDR2 YYEEEE, per germline. CDR3 in DNA: TGTGCCAGCAGCTTGATTCGGGGGGACACAGCCTACGAGCAGTACTTC. It yields the protein CASSLIRGDTAYEQYF. The variable domain in full, completed from reference TRBV5-6 and TRBJ2-7, reads DAGVTQSPTHLIKTRGQQVTLRCSPKSGHDTVSWYQQALGQGPQFIFQYYEEEERQRGNFPDRFSGHQFPNYSSELNVNALLLGDSALYLCASSLIRGDTAYEQYFGPGTRLTVT.

This clonotype showed up just a few times. The chain has TRBV5-1 and TRBJ2-3; possible D gene TRBD1, 6 bases. Germline values: CDR1 SGHRS, CDR2 YFSETQ. The CDR3 loop spans 12 amino acids. The ends were cut back, 5 bases at V and 6 bases at J, with 10 bases in the middle. The CDR3 sequence is CASSTRGDTQYF. The CDR3 bases are TGCGCCAGCAGTACAAGGGGGGATACGCAGTATTTT.

This clonotype appeared a few times. The V call is TRBV24-1, the J call TRBJ1-1, with D possibly TRBD1 on 5 matching bases. There are 12 residues in the CDR3. Germline loops: CDR1 KGHDR, CDR2 SFDVKD. Trimming took 4 bases from V and 10 from J, leaving 12 bases between them. CDR3 amino acids: CATSDGGRRAFF. The CDR3 coding sequence is TGTGCCACCAGTGACGGGGGTCGTCGAGCTTTCTTT.

The genes are TRBV29-1 and TRBJ2-2; D might be TRBD1 (6 bases). CDR3 length: 17 amino acids. Germline loops: CDR1 SQVTM, CDR2 ANQGSEA. V was trimmed by 0 bases and J by 1 base, leaving 15 bases between them. CDR3 in amino acids: CSVEDVHRTENTGELFF. The CDR3 DNA sequence: TGCAGCGTTGAAGACGTCCATAGGACAGAGAACACCGGGGAGCTGTTTTTT.

The chain carries TRBV27 and TRBJ2-3; TRBD2 aligns across 9 bases. The CDR3 is made up of 15 amino acids. J was trimmed by 0 bases and V by 6 bases; bases with no gene match: 4. CDR1 is MNHEY, CDR2 SMNVEV, per germline (reference sequence). The CDR3 protein is CASSGLAHSTDTQYF. The CDR3 DNA is TGTGCCAGCAGCGGACTAGCGCATAGCACAGATACGCAGTATTTT.

This clonotype was found a few times. The chain couples TRBV29-1 to TRBJ2-7; D is unresolved. V was cut by 4 bases and J by 0 bases, with 16 bases left in between. This CDR3 contains 15 residues. Germline V gene lookup returns CDR1 SQVTM and CDR2 ANQGSEA. The CDR3 sequence is CSVVLRRSSSYEQYF. The CDR3 bases are TGCAGCGTTGTCCTCAGGAGATCAAGCTCCTACGAGCAGTACTTC.

The V gene is TRBV6-5, the J gene TRBJ2-2; D call uncertain. This CDR3 contains 15 residues. Germline CDR1 MNHEY, CDR2 SVGAGI. V was shortened by 0 bases and J by 1 base, with 6 bases between the two germline ends. CDR3 sequence: CASSYSSQNTGELFF. CDR3 nucleotide sequence: TGTGCCAGCAGTTACTCGAGCCAGAACACCGGGGAGCTGTTTTTT.

This clonotype was seen a handful of times. This chain links TRBV24-1 with TRBJ2-7; 7 nucleotides line up with TRBD2. The CDR3 length is 10 residues. CDR1 KGHDR and CDR2 SFDVKD come from the germline V gene. CDR3 in DNA: TGTCCCTCGGGGGGTTACGAGCAGTACTTC. Translating it yields CPSGGYEQYF.

The CDR3 DNA reads TGTGCCAGCAGCTTAGGGGCGGCTGGGGCCAACGTCCTGACTTTC. It specifies CASSLGAAGANVLTF. The chain uses TRBV7-9 and TRBJ2-6; D uncertain. V lost 1 base to trimming and J lost 2 bases, with 6 bases between them. The germline V gene has CDR1 SEHNR and CDR2 FQNEAQ (reference sequence). The CDR3 contains 15 residues.

This clonotype was seen at least ten times. The chain carries TRBV19 and TRBJ1-1, with D hard to call. V was clipped by 9 bases and J by 5 bases, with 13 bases between them. In germline, CDR1 is LNHDA, CDR2 SQIVND (reference sequence). This CDR3 has 12 amino acids. For the CDR3, the DNA is TGTGCCAGCAGCCCTCTTGGGACTGAAGCTTTCTTT. Translating gives CASSPLGTEAFF.

This clonotype was counted only a few times. V and J are TRBV7-9 and TRBJ2-1; the D gene is possibly TRBD2 (5 bases). CDR1 is SEHNR, CDR2 FQNEAQ, per germline (reference sequence). The germline V and J ends were trimmed by 5 bases and 5 bases, with 16 bases remaining between them. The CDR3 has 15 residues. Here the CDR3 reads CASSPQEAANNEQFF. CDR3 nucleotide sequence: TGTGCCAGCAGCCCCCAGGAGGCAGCGAACAATGAGCAGTTCTTC.

At least ten counts were recorded for this clonotype. The rearrangement links TRBV12-3 or TRBV12-4 to TRBJ2-1; D is ambiguous. The CDR3 spans 13 residues. Trimming cost V 5 bases and J 8 bases, with 13 bases left between them. CDR3 sequence reads: CASSGPQGDEQFF. CDR3 DNA sequence: TGTGCCAGCAGTGGCCCCCAAGGCGATGAGCAGTTCTTC.

This clonotype turned up a few times. The chain couples TRBV29-1 to TRBJ1-1; the match to TRBD1 covers 7 bases. The V gene's germline CDR1 is SQVTM and CDR2 ANQGSEA. CDR3 length: 13 residues. Trimming removed 6 bases from V and 5 bases from J; junction bases left unmatched: 9. The DNA for the CDR3 is TGCAGCGTCGGGAGAGGGGGCGTGACTGAAGCTTTCTTT. It encodes CSVGRGGVTEAFF. Using reference TRBV29-1 and TRBJ1-1 for the parts outside the CDR3, the full variable domain is SAVISQKPSRDICQRGTSLTIQCQVDSQVTMMFWYRQQPGQSLTLIATANQGSEATYESGFVIDKFPISRPNLTFSTLTVSNMSPEDSSIYLCSVGRGGVTEAFFGQGTRLTVV.

The sample holds a few counts of this clonotype. V usage is TRBV5-1 and J usage is TRBJ1-1; no clear D gene. CDR3 length: 14 residues. Germline lookup yields CDR1 SGHRS and CDR2 YFSETQ. V was pared by 0 bases and J by 0 bases, with 6 bases between. CDR3 in DNA: TGCGCCAGCAGCTTGGACAGTATGAACACTGAAGCTTTCTTT. Protein product: CASSLDSMNTEAFF.

The V and J genes are TRBV6-2 or TRBV6-3 and TRBJ2-2, with 8 bases aligning to TRBD1. V shed 7 bases, J shed 0 bases, and the junction held 4 bases outside the gene matches. The CDR3 loop spans 15 amino acids. Germline V gene sequence: CDR1 MNHEY, CDR2 SVGEGT. CDR3 DNA sequence: TGTGCCAGCATCAAGGACAGGGCGAACACCGGGGAGCTGTTTTTT. Its protein product is CASIKDRANTGELFF.

There are many counts of this clonotype. This chain connects TRBV15 to TRBJ2-1; D remains ambiguous. CDR3 length: 15 amino acids. Germline CDR1 is LNHNV and CDR2 is YYDKDF (reference sequence). V gave up 0 bases and J gave up 1 base, with 7 bases separating them. The CDR3 nucleotides are TGTGCCACCAGCAGAGACAGGAGTTCCTACAATGAGCAGTTCTTC. It codes for CATSRDRSSYNEQFF.

The chain has TRBV12-3 or TRBV12-4 and TRBJ2-1; D ambiguous. V was cut by 3 bases and J by 4 bases, with 10 bases left in between. The CDR3 contains 14 residues. In DNA, the CDR3 is TGTGCCAGCAGTTTTGACGCGAGATACAATGAGCAGTTCTTC. Its translation is CASSFDARYNEQFF.

This chain uses TRBV29-1 with TRBJ1-5; D is perhaps TRBD1 (6 bases). Germline V lookup: CDR1 SQVTM, CDR2 ANQGSEA. Trimming took off 6 bases at V and 4 bases at J, with 13 bases between the two ends. The CDR3 sequence is 13 residues long. Written as DNA, the CDR3 is TGCAGCGTGGGCGACAGGTGGAATCAGCCCCAGCATTTT. The encoded protein is CSVGDRWNQPQHF.

The chain combines TRBV14 with TRBJ2-1; 7 bases align to TRBD2. Germline lookup yields CDR1 SGHDN and CDR2 FVKESK. The CDR3 extends over 14 amino acids. J lost 6 bases, V lost 1 base, and 3 bases had no gene match. The chain's CDR3 is CASSQGWGGNEQFF. CDR3 coding DNA: TGTGCCAGCAGCCAAGGATGGGGGGGCAATGAGCAGTTCTTC.

This clonotype was counted between two and nine times. This chain uses TRBV4-3 with TRBJ2-1; maybe TRBD2 (6 bases). This CDR3 comprises 15 residues. V lost 0 bases to trimming and J lost 8 bases, with 14 bases between them. CDR1 and CDR2 (germline): LGHNA, YSLEER. The CDR3 nucleotides are TGCGCCAGCAGCCAAGAGGGGGGTGGACGCTATGAGCAGTTCTTC. Protein product: CASSQEGGGRYEQFF.

This rearrangement joins TRBV3-1 to TRBJ2-1; 7 bases align to TRBD2. Germline CDR1 reads LGHDT; CDR2 reads YNNKEL (reference sequence). This CDR3 comprises 14 residues. J was trimmed by 2 bases and V by 11 bases; bases with no gene match: 9. Here the CDR3 reads CAAGRRGTYNEQFF. In nucleotides, the CDR3 is TGTGCCGCCGGGAGGCGGGGGACCTACAATGAGCAGTTCTTC.

The genes are TRBV5-6 and TRBJ2-3, with D perhaps TRBD2 (6 bases). The length of the CDR3 is 16 residues. CDR1 SGHDT and CDR2 YYEEEE come from the germline V gene. Trimming shortened V by 4 bases and J by 2 bases, and 17 bases separated the two germline ends. The CDR3 bases are TGTGCCAGCAGCGTCCTTAGCGGAGGGGTCACAGATACGCAGTATTTT. Translation gives CASSVLSGGVTDTQYF.

This chain links TRBV19 with TRBJ2-2, with 9 bases fitting TRBD2. Germline assignment: CDR1 LNHDA and CDR2 SQIVND (reference sequence). V dropped 5 bases and J dropped 2; count of bases not matched to a gene: 6. CDR3 size: 16 residues. CDR3 in DNA: TGTGCCAGTAGTTGGGGACTAGCCTTAAACACCGGGGAGCTGTTTTTT. This codes for CASSWGLALNTGELFF. Full variable domain (missing parts from reference TRBV19 and TRBJ2-2): DGGITQSPKYLFRKEGQNVTLSCEQNLNHDAMYWYRQDPGQGLRLIYYSQIVNDFQKGDIAEGYSVSREKKESFPLTVTSAQKNPTAFYLCASSWGLALNTGELFFGEGSRLTVL.

This clonotype was found many times. The chain couples TRBV7-9 to TRBJ2-5; D ambiguous. The CDR3 loop spans 16 amino acids. Looked up from germline, CDR1 is SEHNR and CDR2 is FQNEAQ (reference sequence). The ends were cut back, 2 bases at V and 4 bases at J, with 17 bases in the middle. DNA of the CDR3: TGTGCCAGCAGCTTACCCGGTAGGAGTGCGATAGAGACCCAGTACTTC. Protein product: CASSLPGRSAIETQYF.

This chain links TRBV7-2 with TRBJ1-2; the D gene is possibly TRBD1 (6 bases). CDR3 length: 14 amino acids. Germline V lookup: CDR1 SGHTA, CDR2 FQGNSA. V was clipped by 5 bases and J by 1 base, with 11 bases between them. The chain's CDR3 is CASSHRQDNYGYTF. CDR3 DNA: TGTGCCAGCAGCCACAGACAGGATAACTATGGCTACACCTTC.

This clonotype was found a few times. CDR3 nucleotides: TGCGCCAGCAGCTTGGATGGGGATCAGGGAGATACGCAGTATTTT. This sequence encodes CASSLDGDQGDTQYF. The chain uses TRBV5-1 and TRBJ2-3; TRBD1 is a possible D gene (5 bases). V gave up 0 bases and J gave up 5 bases, with 13 bases separating them. The CDR3 is 15 amino acids. Germline V CDR1 and CDR2: SGHRS, YFSETQ.